These 8 T cell receptor beta chains share one sample of origin, sequenced in a study of early T cells in non-severe SARS-CoV-2 infection. TCRdb redid the calling of the 5' RACE reads with MiXCR, one entry per CDR3 protein. The sample lists roughly 40,000 distinct CDR3 sequences, roughly 6.6% occurring once. Sequenced input: whole blood. These receptors were taken from an adult who was a healthcare worker with PCR-confirmed SARS-CoV-2 infection or an uninfected control (not recorded which).

This clonotype was counted many times. This chain links TRBV9 with TRBJ2-7; D not resolved. The CDR3 consists of 14 residues. Germline CDR1 is SGDLS and CDR2 is YYNGEE. Trimming pared 0 bases from V and 2 bases from J, leaving 9 bases between. The CDR3 loop reads CASSVAGSTYEQYF. CDR3 sequence (DNA): TGTGCCAGCAGCGTAGCTGGCAGCACCTACGAGCAGTACTTC.

This clonotype showed up just a few times. The chain's CDR3 is CASSRTGTATYGYTF. The CDR3 region has the DNA TGTGCCAGCTCGCGAACAGGGACGGCTACCTATGGCTACACCTTC. This chain uses TRBV18 with TRBJ1-2; D may be TRBD1 (6 bases). The CDR3 is made up of 15 amino acids. Germline V gives CDR1 KGHSH, CDR2 LQKENI. The V end was cut by 6 bases, the J end by 4 bases, with 18 bases between.

The V gene is TRBV19, the J gene TRBJ2-2; no clear D gene. Germline CDR1 and CDR2: LNHDA and SQIVND (reference sequence). Trimming removed 1 base at V and 8 bases at J, with 5 bases between. CDR3 length equals 12 residues. The CDR3, as DNA: TGTGCCAGTAGTATAGTACTAGGGGAGCTGTTTTTT. As protein: CASSIVLGELFF.

At least ten counts were recorded for this clonotype. V and J are TRBV10-1 and TRBJ2-3, with 9 bases matching TRBD1. The germline CDR1 and CDR2 sequences are WNHNN and SYGVQD (reference sequence). V lost 1 base and J lost 5; bases outside the gene matches: 4. This CDR3 comprises 15 residues. The CDR3 DNA is TGCGCCAGCAGTGAGTTGGGACAGGGAGGAGATACGCAGTATTTT. This codes for CASSELGQGGDTQYF.

This clonotype was counted many times. This chain uses TRBV6-5 with TRBJ2-2; D is undetermined. The CDR3 has 13 amino acids. V lost 2 bases and J lost 6, with 7 bases in between. From germline, CDR1 is MNHEY and CDR2 SVGAGI. CDR3 DNA: TGTGCCAGCAGTTACCGGGCAGCCGGGGAGCTGTTTTTT. Protein: CASSYRAAGELFF.

CDR3 DNA: TGTGCCAGCAGCCTCAGAGGGGGGAACTCCTACAATGAGCAGTTCTTC. Protein sequence: CASSLRGGNSYNEQFF. The chain is built from TRBV11-3 and TRBJ2-1; the D call may be TRBD1 or TRBD2 (6 bases each). The CDR3 spans 16 residues. V was shortened by 5 bases and J by 0 bases, with 14 bases between the two germline ends. Germline V CDR1 and CDR2: SGHNT, YENEEA. Together with reference TRBV11-3 and TRBJ2-1, the CDR3 gives the full variable domain: EAGVVQSPRYKIIEKKQPVAFWCNPISGHNTLYWYLQNLGQGPELLIRYENEEAVDDSQLPKDRFSAERLKGVDSTLKIQPAELGDSAVYLCASSLRGGNSYNEQFFGPGTRLTVL.

This clonotype was observed many times. The chain recombines TRBV9 with TRBJ1-2; TRBD1 matches at 8 bases. V shed 0 bases and J 8 bases; nucleotides not matched to a gene: 9. The CDR3 contains 15 residues. Per the germline V gene, CDR1 is SGDLS and CDR2 is YYNGEE. The CDR3 DNA follows: TGTGCCAGCAGCGTAGACCCGCATGGACAGGGAGGCTACACCTTC. This gives the protein CASSVDPHGQGGYTF.

This clonotype was counted ten times or more. The rearrangement uses TRBV20-1 and TRBJ2-3, with a weak D call TRBD2 (6 bases). This CDR3 spans 15 amino acids. Per the germline V gene, CDR1 is DFQATT and CDR2 is SNEGSKA (reference sequence). The V and J ends lost 2 bases and 1 base respectively, with 13 bases between them. CDR3 loop: CSARQRASGTDTQYF. DNA of the CDR3: TGCAGTGCTAGACAAAGGGCTAGCGGCACAGATACGCAGTATTTT.